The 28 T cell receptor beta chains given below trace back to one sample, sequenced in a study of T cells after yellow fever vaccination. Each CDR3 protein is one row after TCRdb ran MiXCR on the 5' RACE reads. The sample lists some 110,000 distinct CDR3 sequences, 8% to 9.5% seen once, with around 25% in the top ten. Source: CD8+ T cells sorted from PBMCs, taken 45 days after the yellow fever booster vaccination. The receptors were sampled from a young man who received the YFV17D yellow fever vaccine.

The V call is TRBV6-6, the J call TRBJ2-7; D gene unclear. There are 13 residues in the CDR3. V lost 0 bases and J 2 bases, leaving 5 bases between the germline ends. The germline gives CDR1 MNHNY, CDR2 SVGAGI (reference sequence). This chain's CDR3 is CASSYSTTYEQYF. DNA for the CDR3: TGTGCCAGCAGTTACTCAACTACCTACGAGCAGTACTTC.

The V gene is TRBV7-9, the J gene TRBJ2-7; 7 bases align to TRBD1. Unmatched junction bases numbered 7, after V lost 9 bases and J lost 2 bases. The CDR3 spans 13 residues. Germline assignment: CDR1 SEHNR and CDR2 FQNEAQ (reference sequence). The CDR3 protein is CASNRDSTYEQYF. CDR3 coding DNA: TGTGCCAGTAACCGGGACAGCACCTACGAGCAGTACTTC. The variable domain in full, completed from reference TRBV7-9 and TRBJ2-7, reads DTGVSQNPRHKITKRGQNVTFRCDPISEHNRLYWYRQTLGQGPEFLTYFQNEAQLEKSRLLSDRFSAERPKGSFSTLEIQRTEQGDSAMYLCASNRDSTYEQYFGPGTRLTVT.

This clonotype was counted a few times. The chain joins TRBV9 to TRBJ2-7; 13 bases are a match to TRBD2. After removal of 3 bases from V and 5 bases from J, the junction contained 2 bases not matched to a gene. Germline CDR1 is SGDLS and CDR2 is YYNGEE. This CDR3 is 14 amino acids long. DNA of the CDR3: TGTGCCAGCAGCGGGACTAGCGGGAGCCACGAGCAGTACTTC. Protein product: CASSGTSGSHEQYF.

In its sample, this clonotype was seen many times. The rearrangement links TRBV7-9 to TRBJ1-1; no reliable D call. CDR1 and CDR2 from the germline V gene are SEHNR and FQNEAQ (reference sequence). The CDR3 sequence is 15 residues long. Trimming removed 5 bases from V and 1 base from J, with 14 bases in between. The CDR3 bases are TGTGCCAGCAGCCCCCCGGGGTCATCGAACACTGAAGCTTTCTTT. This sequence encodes CASSPPGSSNTEAFF.

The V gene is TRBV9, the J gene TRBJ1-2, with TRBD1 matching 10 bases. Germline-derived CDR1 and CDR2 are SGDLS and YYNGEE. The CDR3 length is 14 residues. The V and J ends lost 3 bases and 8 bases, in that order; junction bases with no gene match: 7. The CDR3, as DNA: TGTGCCAGCAGCGCCCCCGACAGGGGGCAAGGCTACACCTTC. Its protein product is CASSAPDRGQGYTF.

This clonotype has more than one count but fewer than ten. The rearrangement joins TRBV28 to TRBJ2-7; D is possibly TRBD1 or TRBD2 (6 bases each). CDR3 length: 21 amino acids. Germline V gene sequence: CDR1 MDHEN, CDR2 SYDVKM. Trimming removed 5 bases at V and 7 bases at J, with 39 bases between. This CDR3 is CASSTHRKGQTNSGSIREQYF. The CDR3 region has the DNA TGTGCCAGCAGTACTCACCGCAAAGGACAGACGAATAGCGGCAGTATACGGGAGCAGTACTTC.

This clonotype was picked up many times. CDR3 residues: CATSRVRDLAYEQYF. DNA for the CDR3: TGTGCCACCAGCAGAGTCCGAGACTTAGCCTACGAGCAGTACTTC. This chain connects TRBV15 to TRBJ2-7; D not certain. Germline CDR1 reads LNHNV; CDR2 reads YYDKDF (reference sequence). The CDR3 contains 15 residues. The V end lost 1 base, the J end lost 2 bases, and 12 bases lay between the germline ends.

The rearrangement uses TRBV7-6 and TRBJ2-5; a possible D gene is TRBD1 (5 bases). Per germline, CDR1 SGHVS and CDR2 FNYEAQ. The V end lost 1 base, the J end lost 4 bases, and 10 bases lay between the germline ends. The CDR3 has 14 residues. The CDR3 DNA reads TGTGCCAGCAGCTTAGGGGGCATTCGAGAGACCCAGTACTTC. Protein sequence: CASSLGGIRETQYF. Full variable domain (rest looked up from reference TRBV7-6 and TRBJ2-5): GAGVSQSPRYKVTKRGQDVALRCDPISGHVSLYWYRQALGQGPEFLTYFNYEAQQDKSGLPNDRFSAERPEGSISTLTIQRTEQRDSAMYRCASSLGGIRETQYFGPGTRLLVL.

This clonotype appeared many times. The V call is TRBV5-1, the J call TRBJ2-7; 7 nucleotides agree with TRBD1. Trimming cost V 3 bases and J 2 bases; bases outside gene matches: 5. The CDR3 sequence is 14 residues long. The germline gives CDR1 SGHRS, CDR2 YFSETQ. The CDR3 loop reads CASSSPGQTYEQYF. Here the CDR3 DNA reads TGCGCCAGCAGCTCCCCGGGACAGACCTACGAGCAGTACTTC.

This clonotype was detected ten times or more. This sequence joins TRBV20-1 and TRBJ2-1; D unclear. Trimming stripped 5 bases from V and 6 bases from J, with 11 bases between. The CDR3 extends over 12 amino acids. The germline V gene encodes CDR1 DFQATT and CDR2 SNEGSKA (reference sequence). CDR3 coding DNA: TGCAGTGCTGGCGGAGTGACCAATGAGCAGTTCTTC. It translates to CSAGGVTNEQFF.

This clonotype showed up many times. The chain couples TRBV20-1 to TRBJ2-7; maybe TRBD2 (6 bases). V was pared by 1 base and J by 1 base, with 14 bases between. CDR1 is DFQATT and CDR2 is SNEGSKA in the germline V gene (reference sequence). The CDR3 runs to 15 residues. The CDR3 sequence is CSARGEAGGSYEQYF. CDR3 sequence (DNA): TGCAGTGCTAGAGGGGAGGCCGGTGGATCCTACGAGCAGTACTTC.

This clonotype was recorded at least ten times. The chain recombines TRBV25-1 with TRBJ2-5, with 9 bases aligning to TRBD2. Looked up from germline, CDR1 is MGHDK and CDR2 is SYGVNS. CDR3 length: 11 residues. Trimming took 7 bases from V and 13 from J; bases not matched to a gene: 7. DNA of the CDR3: TGTGCCAGCATTCAAGGGACTAGCTCGTACTTC. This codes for CASIQGTSSYF.

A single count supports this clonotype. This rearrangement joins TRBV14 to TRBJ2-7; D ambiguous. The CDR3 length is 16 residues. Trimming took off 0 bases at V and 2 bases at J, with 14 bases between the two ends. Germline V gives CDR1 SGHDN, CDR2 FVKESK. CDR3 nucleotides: TGTGCCAGCAGCCAAGACTCCGGAACAAGGACCTACGAGCAGTACTTC. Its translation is CASSQDSGTRTYEQYF. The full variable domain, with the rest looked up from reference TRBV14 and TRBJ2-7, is EAGVTQFPSHSVIEKGQTVTLRCDPISGHDNLYWYRRVMGKEIKFLLHFVKESKQDESGMPNNRFLAERTGGTYSTLKVQPAELEDSGVYFCASSQDSGTRTYEQYFGPGTRLTVT.

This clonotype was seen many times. The DNA for the CDR3 is TGCAGCGTTGCCGGGACAGGGGAGGCCGGGGAGCTGTTTTTT. Encoded protein: CSVAGTGEAGELFF. The chain employs TRBV29-1 and TRBJ2-2; 10 bases fit TRBD1. This CDR3 comprises 14 residues. After removal of 4 bases from V and 6 bases from J, the junction contained 5 bases not matched to a gene. From germline, CDR1 is SQVTM and CDR2 ANQGSEA.

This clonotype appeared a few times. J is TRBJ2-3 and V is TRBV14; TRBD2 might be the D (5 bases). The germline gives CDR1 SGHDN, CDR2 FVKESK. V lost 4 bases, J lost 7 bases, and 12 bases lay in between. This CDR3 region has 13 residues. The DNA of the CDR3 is TGTGCCAGCAGCCTCGACTACCCTAATACGCAGTATTTT. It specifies CASSLDYPNTQYF.

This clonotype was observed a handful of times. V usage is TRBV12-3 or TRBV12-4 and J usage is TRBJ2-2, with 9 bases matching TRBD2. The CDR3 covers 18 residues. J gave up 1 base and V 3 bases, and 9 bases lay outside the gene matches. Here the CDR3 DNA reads TGTGCCAGCAGTTTTGTCGGCCGGACTAGCGAGAACACCGGGGAGCTGTTTTTT. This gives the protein CASSFVGRTSENTGELFF.

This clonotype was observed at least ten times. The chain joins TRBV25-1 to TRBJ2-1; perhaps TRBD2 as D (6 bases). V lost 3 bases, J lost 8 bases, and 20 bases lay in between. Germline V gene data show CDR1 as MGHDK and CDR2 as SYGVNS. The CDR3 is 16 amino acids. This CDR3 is CASSDYTSPLSDEQFF. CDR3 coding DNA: TGTGCCAGCAGTGACTATACTAGCCCCCTAAGTGATGAGCAGTTCTTC. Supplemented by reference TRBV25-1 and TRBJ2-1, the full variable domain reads EADIYQTPRYLVIGTGKKITLECSQTMGHDKMYWYQQDPGMELHLIHYSYGVNSTEKGDLSSESTVSRIRTEHFPLTLESARPSHTSQYLCASSDYTSPLSDEQFFGPGTRLTVL.

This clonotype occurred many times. CDR3: CASTPGQATRGLFF. In DNA, the CDR3 is TGTGCCAGCACCCCGGGACAGGCTACACGGGGGCTGTTTTTT. J is TRBJ1-4 and V is TRBV12-3 or TRBV12-4, with TRBD1 identical over 8 bases. The trim removed 7 bases at V and 14 bases at J, leaving 15 bases unmatched. The CDR3 length is 14 residues.

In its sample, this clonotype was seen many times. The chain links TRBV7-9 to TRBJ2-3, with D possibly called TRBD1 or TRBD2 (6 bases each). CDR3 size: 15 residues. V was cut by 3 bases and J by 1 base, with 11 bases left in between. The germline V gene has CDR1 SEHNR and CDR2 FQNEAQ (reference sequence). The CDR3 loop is CASSFSGAGTDTQYF. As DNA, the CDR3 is TGTGCCAGCAGCTTTTCGGGGGCCGGCACAGATACGCAGTATTTT.

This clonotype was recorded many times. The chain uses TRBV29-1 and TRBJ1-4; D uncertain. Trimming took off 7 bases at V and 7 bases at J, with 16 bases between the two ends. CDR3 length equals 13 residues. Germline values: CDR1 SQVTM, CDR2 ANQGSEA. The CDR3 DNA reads TGCAGCGGGCAAGGCGGGTCGGGTGAAAAACTGTTTTTT. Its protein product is CSGQGGSGEKLFF. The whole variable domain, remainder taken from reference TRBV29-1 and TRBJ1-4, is SAVISQKPSRDICQRGTSLTIQCQVDSQVTMMFWYRQQPGQSLTLIATANQGSEATYESGFVIDKFPISRPNLTFSTLTVSNMSPEDSSIYLCSGQGGSGEKLFFGSGTQLSVL.

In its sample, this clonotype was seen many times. CDR3: CASSQVTLYGYTF. The CDR3 coding sequence is TGTGCCAGCAGCCAAGTGACCCTCTATGGCTACACCTTC. The V gene is TRBV3-1, the J gene TRBJ1-2; the D is unclear. This CDR3 contains 13 residues. CDR1 LGHDT and CDR2 YNNKEL come from the germline V gene (reference sequence). V was clipped by 1 base and J by 4 bases, with 7 bases between them.

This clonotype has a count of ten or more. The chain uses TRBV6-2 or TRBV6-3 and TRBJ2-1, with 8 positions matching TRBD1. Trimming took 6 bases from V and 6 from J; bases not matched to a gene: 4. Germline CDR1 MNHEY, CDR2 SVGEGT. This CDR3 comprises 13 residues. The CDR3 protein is CASSRGTGNEQFF. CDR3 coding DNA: TGTGCCAGCAGCAGGGGGACAGGCAATGAGCAGTTCTTC.

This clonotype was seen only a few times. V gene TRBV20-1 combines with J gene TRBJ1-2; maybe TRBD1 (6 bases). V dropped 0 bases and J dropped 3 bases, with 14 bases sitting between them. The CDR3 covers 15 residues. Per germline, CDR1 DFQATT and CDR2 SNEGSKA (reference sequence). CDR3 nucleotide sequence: TGCAGTGCTAGAGATCGAAGGGACATCCACTATGGCTACACCTTC. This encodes CSARDRRDIHYGYTF.

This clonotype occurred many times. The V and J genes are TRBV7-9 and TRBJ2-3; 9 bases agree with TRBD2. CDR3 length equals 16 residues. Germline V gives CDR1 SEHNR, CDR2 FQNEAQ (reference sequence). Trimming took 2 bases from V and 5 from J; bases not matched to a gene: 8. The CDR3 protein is CASSLTASGIVDTQYF. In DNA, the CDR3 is TGTGCCAGCAGCTTAACGGCTAGCGGGATCGTAGATACGCAGTATTTT. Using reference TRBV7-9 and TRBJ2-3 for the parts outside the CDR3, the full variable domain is DTGVSQNPRHKITKRGQNVTFRCDPISEHNRLYWYRQTLGQGPEFLTYFQNEAQLEKSRLLSDRFSAERPKGSFSTLEIQRTEQGDSAMYLCASSLTASGIVDTQYFGPGTRLTVL.

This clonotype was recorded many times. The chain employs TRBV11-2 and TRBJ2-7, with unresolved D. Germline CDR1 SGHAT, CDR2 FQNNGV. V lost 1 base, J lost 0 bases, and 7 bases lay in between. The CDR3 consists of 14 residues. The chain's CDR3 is CASSLAGTSYEQYF. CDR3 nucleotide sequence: TGTGCCAGCAGCTTAGCGGGCACCTCCTACGAGCAGTACTTC.

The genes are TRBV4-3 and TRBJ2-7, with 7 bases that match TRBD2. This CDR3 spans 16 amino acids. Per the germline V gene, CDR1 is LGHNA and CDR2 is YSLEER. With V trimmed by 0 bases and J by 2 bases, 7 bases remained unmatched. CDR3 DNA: TGCGCCAGCAGCCAAGATGGGGGGGACTATACCTACGAGCAGTACTTC. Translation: CASSQDGGDYTYEQYF.

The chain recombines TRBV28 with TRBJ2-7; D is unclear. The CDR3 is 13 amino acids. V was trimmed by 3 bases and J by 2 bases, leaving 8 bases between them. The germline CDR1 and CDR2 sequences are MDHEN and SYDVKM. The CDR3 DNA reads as TGTGCCAGCAGTTTCGGCATCACCTACGAGCAGTACTTC. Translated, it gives CASSFGITYEQYF.

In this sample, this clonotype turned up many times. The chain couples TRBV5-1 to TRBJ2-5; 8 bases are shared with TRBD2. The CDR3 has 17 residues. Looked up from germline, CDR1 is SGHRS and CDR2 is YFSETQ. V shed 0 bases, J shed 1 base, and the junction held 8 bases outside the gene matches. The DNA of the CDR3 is TGCGCCAGCAGCTTGGGGGGACTAGGCTCGATCCAAGAGACCCAGTACTTC. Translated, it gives CASSLGGLGSIQETQYF.